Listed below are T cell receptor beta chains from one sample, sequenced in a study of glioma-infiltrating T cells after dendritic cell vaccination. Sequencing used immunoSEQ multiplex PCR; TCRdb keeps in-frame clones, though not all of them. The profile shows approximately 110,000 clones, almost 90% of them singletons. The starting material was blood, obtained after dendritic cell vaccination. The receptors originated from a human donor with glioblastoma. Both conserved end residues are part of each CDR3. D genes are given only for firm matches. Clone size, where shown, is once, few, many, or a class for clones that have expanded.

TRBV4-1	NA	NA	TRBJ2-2	TGCGCCAGCAGCCGTCCTCCAGGGGGGACGAACACCGGGGAGCTGTTTTTT	CASSRPPGGTNTGELFF
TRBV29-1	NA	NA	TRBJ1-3	TGCAGCGTTGGTGACACCTTCTCTGGAAACACCATATATTTT	CSVGDTFSGNTIYF
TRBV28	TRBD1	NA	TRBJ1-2	TGTGCCAGCATCAAAGAAAGGGGGACAGGGGAGGGCTACACCTTC	CASIKERGTGEGYTF
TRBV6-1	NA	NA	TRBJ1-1	TGTGCCAGCTTCCCTATGGGACGGGGAGGGGTTGAAGCTTTCTTT	CASFPMGRGGVEAFF
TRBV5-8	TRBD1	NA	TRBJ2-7	TGTGCCAGCAGCTGCGGGACAGGGATTTGCGAGCAGTACTTC	CASSCGTGICEQYF
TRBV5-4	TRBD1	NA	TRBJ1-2	TGTGCCAGCAGCACGAGACAGGGGGACTATGGCTACACCTTC	CASSTRQGDYGYTF
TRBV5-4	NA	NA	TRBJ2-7	TGTGCCAGCGGCCGGACAGAAACCTACGAGCAGTACTTC	CASGRTETYEQYF
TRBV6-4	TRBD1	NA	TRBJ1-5	TGTGCCAGCAGTTGGGATTACAGGGGGAATCAGCCCCAGCATTTT	CASSWDYRGNQPQHF
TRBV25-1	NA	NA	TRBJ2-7	TGTGCCAGCAGTGAATCGGGGACCTACGAGCAGTACTTC	CASSESGTYEQYF
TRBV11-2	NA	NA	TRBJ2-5	TGTGCCAGCAGCTTACAGGAGACCCAGTACTTC	CASSLQETQYF
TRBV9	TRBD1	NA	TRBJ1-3	TGTGCCAGCAGCCTGGGACAGGGTGCTGGAAACACCATATATTTT	CASSLGQGAGNTIYF
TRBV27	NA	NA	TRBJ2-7	TGTGCCAGCAGTCGTCGCGGGGAGACTGGGCAGTACTTC	CASSRRGETGQYF
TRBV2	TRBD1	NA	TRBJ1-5	TGTGCCAGCAGTGGCGGACAGGGGACGAGAGGCAATCAGCCCCAGCATTTT	CASSGGQGTRGNQPQHF
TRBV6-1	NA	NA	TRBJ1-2	TGTGCCAGCAGTGAGTTGGGCATAGGCTATGCTAACTATGGCTACACCTTC	CASSELGIGYANYGYTF
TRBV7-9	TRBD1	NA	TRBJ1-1	TGTGCCAGCAGCCCGGACAGGGGGCGGAACACTGAAGCTTTCTTT	CASSPDRGRNTEAFF
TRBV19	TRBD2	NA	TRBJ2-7	TGTGCCTCCAGTATCGGGGCTAGCGGGCCGTACGAGCAGTACTTC	CASSIGASGPYEQYF
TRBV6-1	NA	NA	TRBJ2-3	TGTGCCACCACCAACTGGGTGGGGGGGCGGTATTTT	CATTNWVGGRYF
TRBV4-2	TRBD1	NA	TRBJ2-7	TGTGCCAGCAGCCGGGGGACAGGCCTGACCTACGAGCAGTACTTC	CASSRGTGLTYEQYF
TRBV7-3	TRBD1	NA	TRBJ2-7	TGTGCCAGCAGCCCCCGAAGGACAGGGTTCGACGAGCAGTACTTC	CASSPRRTGFDEQYF
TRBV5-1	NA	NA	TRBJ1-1	TGCGCCAGCAGCTTGTCTGCAGGATACACTGAAGCTTTCTTT	CASSLSAGYTEAFF
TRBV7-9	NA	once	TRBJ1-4	TGTGCCAGCAGCCCGAGACTTACCGCGAATGGTAATGAAAAACTGTTTTTT	CASSPRLTANGNEKLFF
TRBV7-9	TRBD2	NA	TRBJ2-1	TGTGCCAGCAGCTTAGCGGGGGGGATCAATGAGCAGTTCTTC	CASSLAGGINEQFF
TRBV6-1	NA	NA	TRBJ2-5	TGTGCCAGCAGTGGCAACCCTGGGGGCAAGACGCCCGGGACCCAGTACTTC	CASSGNPGGKTPGTQYF
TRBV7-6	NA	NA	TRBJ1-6	TGTGCCAGCAGCTTGTACAGTTTAGATGATTCACCCCTCCACTTT	CASSLYSLDDSPLHF
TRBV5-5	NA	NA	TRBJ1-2	TGTGCCAGCAGCTCGACTGTGTATGGCTACACCTTC	CASSSTVYGYTF
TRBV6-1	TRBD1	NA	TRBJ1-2	TGTGCCAGCAGTGAAGGACAGGGGGCTAGCTATGGCTACACCTTC	CASSEGQGASYGYTF
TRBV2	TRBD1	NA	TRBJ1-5	TGTGCCAGCAGTTTCCGGACAGGGGGCACGCCCCAGCATTTT	CASSFRTGGTPQHF
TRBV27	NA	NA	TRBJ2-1	TGTGCCAGCAGTATAGGACAGTACAATGAGCAGTTCTTC	CASSIGQYNEQFF